This T cell receptor (beta chain) was profiled in a study of radiotherapy plus CTLA-4 blockade in lung cancer. In the study overall: 15% to 20% of patients responded objectively, and about 30% achieved disease control. General study results and limits: Reports identified early blood T cell clone dynamics, with interferon-beta, as the best response predictor. Radiotherapy with ipilimumab was followed by blood expansion of tumor-derived clones.

With 3 bases clipped from V and 9 bases from J, the junction kept 11 bases outside the gene matches. Germline V gene data show CDR1 as LNHDA and CDR2 as SQIVND (reference sequence). This CDR3 is 16 amino acids long. The repertoire was sequenced with immunoSEQ multiplex PCR; TCRdb's copy has only in-frame clones and lacks some. The table includes around 99,000 clones, roughly 88% detected once. Receiving focal radiation plus CTLA-4 blockade with ipilimumab were patients who had chemo-refractory metastatic non-small-cell lung cancer. Details on this clone: Its specificity is unknown.

Sample: peripheral blood, taken from a patient treated with radiotherapy plus ipilimumab. The chain carries TRBV19 and TRBJ2-3; 11 bases align to TRBD2. The TCR was taken from a human donor with non-small cell lung cancer that progressed on radiotherapy plus ipilimumab. CDR3 nucleotides: TGTGCCAGTAGTATTTTAGCGGGAGGGCTTGTAGACACGCAGTATTTT. Translating gives CASSILAGGLVDTQYF.